Below, 24 T cell receptor beta chains from the same sample are listed, as sequenced in a study of T cells in Graves' hyperthyroidism and ophthalmopathy. The TCR beta CDR3 regions underwent amplification using RNA transcripts as the source. An initial round of RT-PCR targeting the TCR CDR3 relied on the HTBI primer set. TCRdb itself ran the multiplex PCR reads through MiXCR, one entry per CDR3 protein. The sample lists under 350,000 distinct CDR3 sequences, about a sixth occurring once. What was sequenced was blood. These receptor sequences come from a woman between 55 and 75 years old with Graves' ophthalmopathy.

This clonotype was seen many times. V is TRBV7-8 and J is TRBJ1-5; no reliable D call. Looked up from germline, CDR1 is SGHVS and CDR2 is FQNEAQ. The CDR3 has 15 amino acids. The V and J ends lost 0 bases and 4 bases respectively, with 10 bases between them. The CDR3 DNA follows: TGTGCCAGCAGCTTAGCGCCTCAGAGTAATCAGCCCCAGCATTTT. Protein product: CASSLAPQSNQPQHF.

J is TRBJ1-2 and V is TRBV27; the D gene is possibly TRBD1 (6 bases). The CDR3 length is 14 residues. V was clipped by 2 bases and J by 4 bases, with 11 bases between them. The V gene's germline CDR1 is MNHEY and CDR2 SMNVEV (reference sequence). The DNA for the CDR3 is TGTGCCAGCAGTTTAACAGGGTTTAGCTATGGCTACACCTTC. It translates to CASSLTGFSYGYTF.

The chain carries TRBV7-9 and TRBJ2-7; 11 bases are a match to TRBD2. V lost 6 bases and J lost 5; bases outside the gene matches: 15. The length of the CDR3 is 17 residues. Germline V lookup: CDR1 SEHNR, CDR2 FQNEAQ (reference sequence). CDR3 region: CASRPLGVAGGPDEQYF. CDR3 DNA: TGTGCCAGCAGGCCCTTAGGGGTAGCGGGAGGGCCGGACGAGCAGTACTTC.

This clonotype has ten or more counts. The rearrangement links TRBV27 to TRBJ1-2; no definite D call. V dropped 3 bases and J dropped 4 bases, with 9 bases sitting between them. The V gene's germline CDR1 is MNHEY and CDR2 SMNVEV (reference sequence). CDR3 length: 13 residues. The CDR3 reads CASSFRATYGYTF. The CDR3 DNA is TGTGCCAGCAGTTTTCGGGCCACCTATGGCTACACCTTC.

This clonotype was detected ten times or more. This sequence joins TRBV12-3 or TRBV12-4 and TRBJ1-1, with D perhaps TRBD1 (5 bases). This CDR3 has 14 residues. V lost 3 bases, J lost 5 bases, and 13 bases lay in between. DNA for the CDR3: TGTGCCAGCAGTTTTGACAGAATAAGGACTGAAGCTTTCTTT. Translated: CASSFDRIRTEAFF.

This clonotype appeared many times. V usage is TRBV20-1 and J usage is TRBJ2-7; 7 bases fit TRBD1. CDR1 is DFQATT, CDR2 SNEGSKA, per germline (reference sequence). This CDR3 contains 14 residues. Losses at the gene ends were 3 bases for V and 5 bases for J; bases not matched to a gene: 10. As DNA, the CDR3 is TGCAGTGCTAGTCGGCAGGGGGTTTCGGACGAGCAGTACTTC. This encodes CSASRQGVSDEQYF.

This clonotype appeared many times. V usage is TRBV12-5 and J usage is TRBJ2-1; 8 bases map to TRBD2. The CDR3 length is 15 residues. The ends lost 2 bases at V and 10 bases at J; junction bases unmatched: 10. Germline V gives CDR1 LGHNT, CDR2 FRNRAP. The CDR3 region has the DNA TGTGCTAGTGGTTTGAGCCTCGGGGGGGACGGGGAGCAGTTCTTC. Amino acid sequence: CASGLSLGGDGEQFF. The full variable domain, in which reference TRBV12-5 and TRBJ2-1 provide the parts outside the CDR3, is DARVTQTPRHKVTEMGQEVTMRCQPILGHNTVFWYRQTMMQGLELLAYFRNRAPLDDSGMPKDRFSAEMPDATLATLKIQPSEPRDSAVYFCASGLSLGGDGEQFFGPGTRLTVL.

This rearrangement joins TRBV5-5 to TRBJ1-6; D uncertain. Between the trimmed V and J ends, which lost 5 bases and 0 bases, there was a span of 21 bases. The length of the CDR3 is 19 residues. Per germline, CDR1 SGHKS and CDR2 YYEKEE (reference sequence). DNA of the CDR3: TGTGCCAGCAGTTACAAGCACCGCAGACTGAGCTCCTATAATTCACCCCTCCACTTT. Protein product: CASSYKHRRLSSYNSPLHF.

This chain uses TRBV4-3 with TRBJ2-1; no reliable D call. This CDR3 comprises 15 residues. Trimming removed 5 bases from V and 5 bases from J, with 16 bases in between. Germline V gives CDR1 LGHNA, CDR2 YSLEER. The CDR3 protein is CASSSHPRRDNEQFF. The CDR3 DNA follows: TGCGCCAGCAGCTCGCACCCCCGTCGAGACAATGAGCAGTTCTTC.

This clonotype appeared a few times. The chain uses TRBV5-1 and TRBJ1-4, with 8 bases fitting TRBD1. CDR1 and CDR2 from the germline V gene are SGHRS and YFSETQ. J lost 4 bases, V lost 2 bases, and 10 bases had no gene match. The CDR3 is made up of 17 amino acids. CDR3 sequence (DNA): TGCGCCAGCAGCTTAGACGAGACTACAGGGGGTAATGAAAAACTGTTTTTT. Translated: CASSLDETTGGNEKLFF.

Notes on this clonotype: A single base separates this from a much larger clone, so it may be a read error. This chain's CDR3 is CASSLWAGARADTQYF. The CDR3 DNA reads as TGTGCCAGCAGTTTATGGGCGGGGGCCCGCGCAGATACGCAGTATTTT. This chain connects TRBV28 to TRBJ2-3; TRBD2 is a possible D gene (7 bases). Trimming took 0 bases from V and 4 from J, leaving 14 bases between them. Germline CDR1 is MDHEN and CDR2 is SYDVKM. The CDR3 is 16 amino acids.

This clonotype was found many times. This sequence joins TRBV6-2 or TRBV6-3 and TRBJ2-2, with TRBD2 matching 11 bases. CDR3 length: 17 amino acids. Germline CDR1 is MNHEY and CDR2 is SVGEGT. After removal of 6 bases from V and 4 bases from J, the junction contained 10 bases not matched to a gene. Here the CDR3 DNA reads TGTGCCAGCAGACTCCTACTAGCGGGAGCTGGCACCGGGGAGCTGTTTTTT. Its protein product is CASRLLLAGAGTGELFF.

This chain joins TRBV5-1 and TRBJ2-3; D not resolved. The CDR3 totals 15 residues. Trimming took 4 bases from V and 6 from J, leaving 18 bases between them. Germline V gene lookup returns CDR1 SGHRS and CDR2 YFSETQ. CDR3 amino acids: CASSSSSSRVDTQYF. The CDR3 DNA is TGCGCCAGCAGCAGCAGTAGTTCTCGGGTCGATACGCAGTATTTT.

Many counts were recorded for this clonotype. The chain carries TRBV3-1 and TRBJ2-5, with D uncertain. Germline V lookup: CDR1 LGHDT, CDR2 YNNKEL (reference sequence). V lost 2 bases, J lost 2 bases, and 9 bases lay in between. This CDR3 spans 14 amino acids. The chain's CDR3 is CASSQNAIQETQYF. The CDR3 coding sequence is TGTGCCAGCAGCCAAAATGCGATTCAAGAGACCCAGTACTTC.

The table lists this clonotype with a few counts. This rearrangement joins TRBV27 to TRBJ2-5, with D perhaps TRBD1 (5 bases). Trimming removed 2 bases at V and 0 bases at J, with 10 bases between. The CDR3 consists of 15 residues. From germline, CDR1 is MNHEY and CDR2 SMNVEV (reference sequence). CDR3: CASSLRQTYQETQYF. As DNA, the CDR3 is TGTGCCAGCAGTTTAAGACAGACGTACCAAGAGACCCAGTACTTC.

The chain joins TRBV7-8 to TRBJ2-3; 7 nucleotides line up with TRBD1. The V and J ends lost 0 bases and 1 base, in that order; junction bases with no gene match: 4. The CDR3 extends over 16 amino acids. The germline CDR1 and CDR2 sequences are SGHVS and FQNEAQ. In DNA form, the CDR3 reads TGTGCCAGCAGCTTAGCACAGGGGACCGGCACAGATACGCAGTATTTT. Its protein product is CASSLAQGTGTDTQYF.

J is TRBJ1-5 and V is TRBV30; TRBD1 might be the D (5 bases). The germline V gene encodes CDR1 GTSNPN and CDR2 SVGIG (reference sequence). The V end was cut by 3 bases, the J end by 6 bases, with 12 bases between. The CDR3 loop spans 13 amino acids. The CDR3 bases are TGTGCCTGGAGCGAAGGGGTGGTTCAGCCCCAGCATTTT. It yields the protein CAWSEGVVQPQHF.

The genes are TRBV4-3 and TRBJ2-7; no clear D gene. There are 13 residues in the CDR3. The V gene's germline CDR1 is LGHNA and CDR2 YSLEER. The V end lost 0 bases, the J end lost 7 bases, and 10 bases lay between the germline ends. The CDR3 DNA is TGCGCCAGCAGCCAAGAAACGGGTCGGGAGCAGTACTTC. Protein: CASSQETGREQYF.

There are many counts of this clonotype. V usage is TRBV6-5 and J usage is TRBJ1-2; 11 positions match TRBD1. CDR3 length: 17 amino acids. Germline-derived CDR1 and CDR2 are MNHEY and SVGAGI. V was pared by 2 bases and J by 0 bases, with 5 bases of the junction left unmatched. The CDR3 bases are TGTGCCAGCAGTTACGCTGGACAGGGGGCGGCTAACTATGGCTACACCTTC. This codes for CASSYAGQGAANYGYTF.

This clonotype was detected only a few times. V and J are TRBV20-1 and TRBJ2-1, with D perhaps matching TRBD1 or TRBD2 (6 bases each). Trimming stripped 6 bases from V and 0 bases from J, with 12 bases between. Per germline, CDR1 DFQATT and CDR2 SNEGSKA (reference sequence). The CDR3 is 14 residues long. The CDR3 reads CSAWGATSYNEQFF. In DNA, the CDR3 is TGCAGTGCCTGGGGGGCCACCTCCTACAATGAGCAGTTCTTC.

This clonotype was detected ten times or more. The chain links TRBV6-1 to TRBJ2-7; D remains ambiguous. This CDR3 is built from 14 residues. With 6 bases removed from V and 2 bases from J, the gap between germline ends came to 14 bases. Germline V gene lookup returns CDR1 MNHNS and CDR2 SASEGT. CDR3 in amino acids: CASRPPGRTYEQYF. For the CDR3, the DNA is TGTGCCAGCAGACCCCCCGGCCGGACCTACGAGCAGTACTTC.

The J gene is TRBJ1-5, the V gene TRBV2; the D gene is possibly TRBD1 (6 bases). CDR1 and CDR2 (germline): SNHLY, FYNNEI. The CDR3 loop spans 15 amino acids. Deletions cut 5 bases from V and 6 bases from J, with 17 bases between. This chain's CDR3 is CASSLGRGAGQPQHF. The DNA of the CDR3 is TGTGCCAGCAGTCTGGGACGGGGGGCGGGTCAGCCCCAGCATTTT.

This clonotype has at least ten counts. The rearrangement uses TRBV4-2 and TRBJ2-7; perhaps TRBD2 as D (5 bases). Germline-derived CDR1 and CDR2 are LGHNA and YNFKEQ. The CDR3 runs 15 residues. The V gene lost 4 bases and the J gene lost 1 base, with 14 bases spanning the gap. CDR3 loop: CASSPGTAESYEQYF. The CDR3 DNA reads TGTGCCAGCAGCCCGGGAACGGCCGAATCCTACGAGCAGTACTTC.

The CDR3 region has the DNA TGTGCCAGCAGCACCCGTGAGGGAGCCACGGGCGATGAGCAGTTCTTC. This translates into CASSTREGATGDEQFF. This rearrangement joins TRBV13 to TRBJ2-1, with a tentative D call TRBD2 (5 bases). Deletions cut 5 bases from V and 8 bases from J, with 22 bases between. The CDR3 loop spans 16 amino acids. The germline V gene has CDR1 PRHDT and CDR2 FYEKMQ (reference sequence).